These 22 T cell receptor beta chains came from one sample sequenced in a study of beta chain features in type 1 diabetes. Broader study findings: TCRB CDR3s were moderately but significantly shorter in Type 1 diabetes patients in all four CD4+ subsets.

The whole isolated RNA underwent reverse transcription, so sequencing captured expressed TCRB transcripts. TCRdb's copy holds only in-frame clones and misses some; the assay was immunoSEQ multiplex PCR. The table includes about 160,000 clones, approximately 8% detected once. The antigens these receptors bind are not known. The sample comprised central memory CD4+ T cells from blood. The source of these receptors is a woman between 35 and 50 years old with type 1 diabetes.

CDR3 sequence (DNA): TGTGCCAGCAGCTTCGAGGGCATCACTGAAGCTTTCTTT. This gives the protein CASSFEGITEAFF. This chain joins TRBV5-4 and TRBJ1-1, with D hard to call. V lost 2 bases to trimming and J lost 4 bases, with 9 bases between them. CDR3 length: 13 residues. Germline lookup yields CDR1 SGHNT and CDR2 YYREEE (reference sequence).

This sequence joins TRBV30 and TRBJ1-5; 9 bases are shared with TRBD1. The trim removed 1 base at V and 7 bases at J, leaving 2 bases unmatched. This CDR3 region has 13 residues. Germline lookup yields CDR1 GTSNPN and CDR2 SVGIG (reference sequence). CDR3 DNA: TGTGCCTGGAGTGGGGACAGGGCCCAGCCCCAGCATTTT. Amino acid sequence: CAWSGDRAQPQHF.

This clone has only a few counts. This chain uses TRBV4-3 with TRBJ2-1; 9 nucleotides line up with TRBD1. The CDR3 spans 17 residues. The V gene's germline CDR1 is LGHNA and CDR2 YSLEER. V trimming: 0 bases; J trimming: 4 bases; junction bases outside the gene matches: 7. CDR3 sequence (DNA): TGCGCCAGCAGCCAAGATACGGGGACAGGGAGGTACAATGAGCAGTTCTTC. Translating gives CASSQDTGTGRYNEQFF.

The chain recombines TRBV5-1 with TRBJ2-2; D not resolved. The germline CDR1 and CDR2 sequences are SGHRS and YFSETQ. The CDR3 extends over 15 amino acids. Between the trimmed V and J ends, which lost 0 bases and 2 bases, there was a span of 8 bases. CDR3 bases: TGCGCCAGCAGCTTGGATGGTACAAACACCGGGGAGCTGTTTTTT. Its protein is CASSLDGTNTGELFF.

This clone has a handful of counts. The rearrangement uses TRBV18 and TRBJ2-7; possible D gene TRBD1, 6 bases. This CDR3 is 15 amino acids long. Germline CDR1 is KGHSH and CDR2 is LQKENI. V dropped 3 bases and J dropped 2 bases, with 14 bases sitting between them. The CDR3 reads CASSPPAQGTYEQYF. In DNA form, the CDR3 reads TGTGCCAGCTCACCTCCGGCACAGGGTACCTACGAGCAGTACTTC.

This chain links TRBV30 with TRBJ2-3, with 9 bases fitting TRBD2. V lost 0 bases to trimming and J lost 2 bases; unmatched junction nucleotides: 9. Germline V gives CDR1 GTSNPN, CDR2 SVGIG (reference sequence). This CDR3 comprises 17 residues. The DNA of the CDR3 is TGTGCCTGGAGTGTAAAGGGTGCGGGAGGGCTCACAGATACGCAGTATTTT. Its translation: CAWSVKGAGGLTDTQYF.

This clone showed up just a few times. The J gene is TRBJ2-1, the V gene TRBV7-3; D is perhaps TRBD2 (7 bases). Trimming removed 4 bases from V and 7 bases from J, with 17 bases in between. Germline V lookup: CDR1 SGHTA, CDR2 FQGTGA. The CDR3 is 15 amino acids. The chain's CDR3 is CASSSPGGRLNEQFF. CDR3 bases: TGTGCCAGCAGCTCTCCGGGGGGCCGCCTTAATGAGCAGTTCTTC.

This clone has just a few counts. The CDR3 DNA follows: TGCGCCAGCAGCCAAGAGTCCAGGGTGGGCACTGAAGCTTTCTTT. Translated, it gives CASSQESRVGTEAFF. The chain couples TRBV4-1 to TRBJ1-1; tentatively, D is TRBD1 (5 bases). The germline V gene encodes CDR1 MGHRA and CDR2 YSYEKL. The V gene lost 0 bases and the J gene lost 4 bases, with 12 bases spanning the gap. CDR3 length: 15 amino acids.

This clone has only a few counts. This chain connects TRBV28 to TRBJ1-2; 11 bases fit TRBD1. The CDR3 runs 15 residues. Looked up from germline, CDR1 is MDHEN and CDR2 is SYDVKM. Trimming at V came to 3 bases and at J to 7 bases, leaving 7 bases not matched to a gene. The CDR3 DNA follows: TGTGCCAGCAGTTTTCCCGGGACAGGGGGGCGTGGCTACACCTTC. This translates into CASSFPGTGGRGYTF.

This clone appeared a few times. The chain combines TRBV5-1 with TRBJ1-1; 8 bases map to TRBD1. Unmatched junction bases numbered 3, after V lost 0 bases and J lost 2 bases. From germline, CDR1 is SGHRS and CDR2 YFSETQ. The CDR3 sequence is 15 residues long. The CDR3 nucleotides are TGCGCCAGCAGCTTGGGTGGACAGGGTAACACTGAAGCTTTCTTT. It is translated as CASSLGGQGNTEAFF.

In this sample, this clone turned up a few times. The chain couples TRBV15 to TRBJ1-2, with D unclear. Trimming shortened V by 2 bases and J by 4 bases, and 14 bases separated the two germline ends. The CDR3 has 15 residues. Germline loops: CDR1 LNHNV, CDR2 YYDKDF (reference sequence). CDR3 sequence: CATSRTLTPVYGYTF. For the CDR3, the DNA is TGTGCCACCAGCAGAACCTTAACACCTGTCTATGGCTACACCTTC.

The table lists this clone with a few counts. This chain joins TRBV19 and TRBJ2-5; D might be TRBD2 (5 bases). V was pared by 7 bases and J by 4 bases, with 16 bases between. The CDR3 extends over 14 amino acids. Germline V gives CDR1 LNHDA, CDR2 SQIVND (reference sequence). The CDR3 nucleotides read TGTGCCAGTAAGGACTCCTCAGGACGAGAGACCCAGTACTTC. It yields the protein CASKDSSGRETQYF.

The chain combines TRBV6-6 with TRBJ2-5; weak D call: TRBD2 (8 bases). The CDR3 is made up of 13 amino acids. CDR1 MNHNY and CDR2 SVGAGI come from the germline V gene (reference sequence). V gave up 10 bases and J gave up 2 bases, with 14 bases separating them. The CDR3 loop reads CATAGGQQETQYF. The CDR3 DNA follows: TGTGCCACCGCGGGGGGACAGCAAGAGACCCAGTACTTC.

The CDR3 DNA reads TGTGCCAGCAGTGGGGGTAGCGGGAACACCGGGGAGCTGTTTTTT. Its translation: CASSGGSGNTGELFF. The V gene is TRBV2, the J gene TRBJ2-2; a possible D gene is TRBD2 (6 bases). The germline V and J ends were trimmed by 4 bases and 1 base, with 10 bases remaining between them. The length of the CDR3 is 15 residues. CDR1 SNHLY and CDR2 FYNNEI come from the germline V gene.

This clone was counted a few times. V is TRBV5-6 and J is TRBJ2-4; D unresolved. V was trimmed by 3 bases and J by 0 bases, leaving 13 bases between them. CDR1 and CDR2 from the germline V gene are SGHDT and YYEEEE. The CDR3 runs 16 residues. CDR3 residues: CASSSPVALAKNIQYF. The CDR3 DNA follows: TGTGCCAGCAGCTCCCCGGTCGCCCTAGCCAAAAACATTCAGTACTTC. Combining the CDR3 with reference TRBV5-6 and TRBJ2-4 gives the whole variable domain DAGVTQSPTHLIKTRGQQVTLRCSPKSGHDTVSWYQQALGQGPQFIFQYYEEEERQRGNFPDRFSGHQFPNYSSELNVNALLLGDSALYLCASSSPVALAKNIQYFGAGTRLSVL.

The sample holds a few counts of this clone. The genes are TRBV7-2 and TRBJ2-4; D is perhaps TRBD1 (6 bases). Germline CDR1 is SGHTA and CDR2 is FQGNSA. The germline V and J ends were trimmed by 5 bases and 2 bases, with 13 bases remaining between them. This CDR3 contains 15 residues. The CDR3 nucleotides are TGTGCCAGCAGCCCCAGACAGGACCCCAAAAACATTCAGTACTTC. This translates into CASSPRQDPKNIQYF. The full variable domain, its missing parts supplied by reference TRBV7-2 and TRBJ2-4, is GAGVSQSPSNKVTEKGKDVELRCDPISGHTALYWYRQSLGQGLEFLIYFQGNSAPDKSGLPSDRFSAERTGGSVSTLTIQRTQQEDSAVYLCASSPRQDPKNIQYFGAGTRLSVL.

There are a few counts of this clone. In DNA, the CDR3 is TGCGCCAGCAGCTTGGGTGCGGGGAGCTCCTACAATGAGCAGTTCTTC. This translates into CASSLGAGSSYNEQFF. The V and J genes are TRBV5-1 and TRBJ2-1, with TRBD2 as a possible D gene (6 bases). The germline gives CDR1 SGHRS, CDR2 YFSETQ. Trimming left V 0 bases short and J 0 bases short, with 10 bases between. The CDR3 has 16 residues.

The gene calls are TRBV5-1 and TRBJ1-2, with TRBD1 identical over 8 bases. This CDR3 contains 13 residues. Losses at the gene ends were 6 bases for V and 3 bases for J; bases not matched to a gene: 4. The V gene's germline CDR1 is SGHRS and CDR2 YFSETQ. CDR3 in DNA: TGCGCCAGCAAATCAGGGGGCGACTATGGCTACACCTTC. As protein: CASKSGGDYGYTF.

The chain has TRBV7-9 and TRBJ2-2, with 8 bases that match TRBD1. V lost 5 bases, J lost 6 bases, and 8 bases stayed unmatched. Germline V lookup: CDR1 SEHNR, CDR2 FQNEAQ (reference sequence). CDR3 length: 15 residues. The CDR3 DNA reads TGTGCCAGCAGCCCCGGACAGGGCGGCTCCGGGGAGCTGTTTTTT. Amino acid sequence: CASSPGQGGSGELFF.

This clone has more than one count but fewer than ten. The J gene is TRBJ2-2, the V gene TRBV7-2; 12 bases align to TRBD2. Germline assignment: CDR1 SGHTA and CDR2 FQGNSA. V lost 5 bases and J lost 5; bases outside the gene matches: 9. The CDR3 length is 17 residues. CDR3 amino acids: CASSPASGRARTGELFF. CDR3 DNA: TGTGCCAGCAGCCCCGCTAGCGGGAGGGCGCGAACCGGGGAGCTGTTTTTT.

The chain links TRBV7-6 to TRBJ1-5; 7 nucleotides align to TRBD1. Germline V gives CDR1 SGHVS, CDR2 FNYEAQ. The CDR3 extends over 15 amino acids. The V and J ends lost 1 base and 9 bases, in that order; junction bases with no gene match: 9. DNA for the CDR3: TGTGCCAGCAGCTTAGAGGTGGGACAGAAGCCGCCCCAGCATTTT. Translated, it gives CASSLEVGQKPPQHF.

This clone turned up a few times. The chain recombines TRBV15 with TRBJ2-1, with TRBD1 identical over 9 bases. The J segment lost 5 bases and the V segment lost 3 bases, leaving 8 bases of the junction unmatched. The CDR3 loop spans 16 amino acids. The V gene's germline CDR1 is LNHNV and CDR2 YYDKDF (reference sequence). The CDR3 bases are TGTGCCACCAGCAGCCCGGGGACAGGGTTTAACAATGAGCAGTTCTTC. Translation: CATSSPGTGFNNEQFF.